A single sample is the source of the 14 T cell receptor beta chains below, sequenced in a study of radiation and T cells in renal cell carcinoma. The assay was immunoSEQ multiplex PCR, and TCRdb's table has in-frame clones only and misses some. The sample lists approximately 63,000 clones, around 78% occurring once. Stated time point: baseline pretreatment blood. Treatment here: 15 Gy SBRT to primary tumor, nephrectomy 4 weeks later. The material was blood, obtained from a patient whose treatment included radiotherapy and nephrectomy. These receptors were collected from a man in his 60s with renal cell carcinoma.

The chain uses TRBV5-1 and TRBJ2-7, with 9 bases matching TRBD1. Looked up from germline, CDR1 is SGHRS and CDR2 is YFSETQ. The CDR3 consists of 15 residues. Trimming removed 4 bases from V and 5 bases from J; junction bases left unmatched: 10. The CDR3, as DNA: TGCGCCAGCAGCCAGGACAGGGGCAGGAGGAACGAGCAGTACGTC. Amino acids: CASSQDRGRRNEQYV.

This sequence joins TRBV28 and TRBJ1-1, with 7 bases matching TRBD1. V dropped 8 bases and J dropped 11; count of bases not matched to a gene: 11. Germline CDR1 reads MDHEN; CDR2 reads SYDVKM. The CDR3 loop spans 12 amino acids. As DNA, the CDR3 is TGTGCCAGCTTCACCGCCACAGGGGTGGCTTTCTTT. Encoded protein: CASFTATGVAFF.

The chain combines TRBV7-3 with TRBJ2-3; 11 bases are shared with TRBD2. Germline V gene sequence: CDR1 SGHTA, CDR2 FQGTGA. This CDR3 is built from 16 residues. The V and J ends lost 3 bases and 0 bases, in that order; junction bases with no gene match: 2. This CDR3 is CASSLGLAVSTDTQYF. In DNA form, the CDR3 reads TGTGCCAGCAGCTTGGGACTAGCGGTGAGCACAGATACGCAGTATTTT.

The chain joins TRBV10-1 to TRBJ2-7; D is undetermined. This CDR3 spans 13 amino acids. CDR1 and CDR2 (germline): WNHNN, SYGVQD (reference sequence). Trimming took 0 bases from V and 6 from J, leaving 9 bases between them. The CDR3 sequence is CASSESIGSEQYF. The CDR3 nucleotides read TGCGCCAGCAGTGAGTCGATAGGATCCGAGCAGTACTTC.

The chain combines TRBV6-5 with TRBJ2-1, with 8 nucleotides matching TRBD2. Germline V gives CDR1 MNHEY, CDR2 SVGAGI. The CDR3 covers 12 residues. Trimming took 6 bases from V and 7 from J; bases not matched to a gene: 2. CDR3 bases: TGTGCCAGCAGGCCGGGGGGGAATGAGCAGTTCTTC. This sequence encodes CASRPGGNEQFF.

The J gene is TRBJ1-4, the V gene TRBV7-9; D is undetermined. The CDR3 runs 15 residues. Germline lookup yields CDR1 SEHNR and CDR2 FQNEAQ (reference sequence). Between the trimmed V and J ends, which lost 3 bases and 1 base, there was a span of 9 bases. This chain's CDR3 is CASSFPGQTNEKLFF. The CDR3 region has the DNA TGTGCCAGCAGCTTCCCGGGCCAAACTAATGAAAAACTGTTTTTT. The full variable domain, in which reference TRBV7-9 and TRBJ1-4 provide the parts outside the CDR3, is DTGVSQNPRHKITKRGQNVTFRCDPISEHNRLYWYRQTLGQGPEFLTYFQNEAQLEKSRLLSDRFSAERPKGSFSTLEIQRTEQGDSAMYLCASSFPGQTNEKLFFGSGTQLSVL.

This chain uses TRBV29-1 with TRBJ1-3; no clear D. This CDR3 has 13 amino acids. V gave up 1 base and J gave up 2 bases, with 6 bases separating them. Germline V gene data show CDR1 as SQVTM and CDR2 as ANQGSEA. The CDR3 loop reads CSVEVGAGNTIYF. In DNA, the CDR3 is TGCAGCGTTGAAGTCGGTGCTGGAAACACCATATATTTT.

DNA for the CDR3: TGTGCCTGGAGTGACAGGGGGATCGAGACCCAGTACTTC. Protein sequence: CAWSDRGIETQYF. V and J are TRBV30 and TRBJ2-5; TRBD1 agrees at 8 bases. Germline V lookup: CDR1 GTSNPN, CDR2 SVGIG (reference sequence). Trimming removed 1 base from V and 5 bases from J; junction bases left unmatched: 3. This CDR3 is 13 amino acids long.

Regarding this clone: In the same sample, other DNA sequences code for this CDR3. The V and J genes are TRBV5-1 and TRBJ2-2; unclear D gene. The V gene's germline CDR1 is SGHRS and CDR2 YFSETQ. The CDR3 runs to 14 residues. V lost 2 bases and J lost 3, with 8 bases in between. The CDR3 reads CASSLRRDTGELFF. In DNA form, the CDR3 reads TGCGCCAGCAGCTTACGCCGAGACACCGGGGAGCTGTTTTTT.

This clone occurred a few times. The chain carries TRBV2 and TRBJ1-5; D is unclear. V was shortened by 2 bases and J by 3 bases, with 2 bases between the two germline ends. This CDR3 contains 12 residues. The germline gives CDR1 SNHLY, CDR2 FYNNEI. The CDR3 DNA follows: TGTGCCAGCAGTGAACCCAATCAGCCCCAGCATTTT. As protein: CASSEPNQPQHF. Full variable domain (remainder filled in from reference TRBV2 and TRBJ1-5): EPEVTQTPSHQVTQMGQEVILRCVPISNHLYFYWYRQILGQKVEFLVSFYNNEISEKSEIFDDQFSVERPDGSNFTLKIRSTKLEDSAMYFCASSEPNQPQHFGDGTRLSIL.

This chain uses TRBV6-1 with TRBJ1-5; D is uncertain. The CDR3 length is 14 residues. V lost 8 bases and J 1 base, leaving 12 bases between the germline ends. CDR1 is MNHNS and CDR2 is SASEGT in the germline V gene. For the CDR3, the DNA is TGTGCCAGCTCAGTCGGGCAGAGCAATCAGCCCCAGCATTTT. Protein sequence: CASSVGQSNQPQHF.

The V call is TRBV5-6, the J call TRBJ2-1; no definite D call. There are 15 residues in the CDR3. V was clipped by 0 bases and J by 9 bases, with 16 bases between them. Germline assignment: CDR1 SGHDT and CDR2 YYEEEE. In DNA form, the CDR3 reads TGTGCCAGCAGCTTGGCCTACGGCGCCGTAGGTGAGCAGTTCTTC. It is translated as CASSLAYGAVGEQFF.

The chain recombines TRBV7-9 with TRBJ1-1; no clear D. The CDR3 is 12 amino acids. CDR1 and CDR2 from the germline V gene are SEHNR and FQNEAQ (reference sequence). Deletions cut 3 bases from V and 6 bases from J, with 8 bases between. The CDR3 DNA sequence: TGTGCCAGCAGCTTCGGAGGCCCTGAAGCTTTCTTT. This translates into CASSFGGPEAFF.

This chain uses TRBV7-2 with TRBJ2-3; D gene ambiguous. Germline-derived CDR1 and CDR2 are SGHTA and FQGNSA. Trimming left V 1 base short and J 2 bases short, with 7 bases between. The CDR3 is 14 amino acids. CDR3 residues: CASSLDFSTDTQYF. CDR3 bases: TGTGCCAGCAGCTTAGACTTTTCCACAGATACGCAGTATTTT.